The 14 T cell receptor beta chains reported below all come from one sample, sequenced in a study of T cell responses to AZD1222 COVID-19 vaccine. The table came from immunoSEQ multiplex PCR; TCRdb's copy has only in-frame clones and leaves some out. This table has about 150,000 clones, about nine tenths appearing once. Sequencing was performed on peripheral blood, taken 28 days after the second AZD1222 dose. These TCRs come from an adult who received the AZD1222 COVID-19 vaccine.

The rearrangement links TRBV9 to TRBJ2-5, with TRBD1 matching over 9 bases. This CDR3 is built from 15 residues. Germline V gives CDR1 SGDLS, CDR2 YYNGEE. V was clipped by 1 base and J by 3 bases; unmatched bases: 4. CDR3: CASSVRQGVEETQYF. Written as DNA, the CDR3 is TGTGCCAGCAGCGTAAGACAGGGGGTAGAAGAGACCCAGTACTTC. The full variable domain, with the rest looked up from reference TRBV9 and TRBJ2-5, is DSGVTQTPKHLITATGQRVTLRCSPRSGDLSVYWYQQSLDQGLQFLIQYYNGEERAKGNILERFSAQQFPDLHSELNLSSLELGDSALYFCASSVRQGVEETQYFGPGTRLLVL.

This chain connects TRBV25-1 to TRBJ2-7; no clear D gene. Germline V gene sequence: CDR1 MGHDK, CDR2 SYGVNS. The CDR3 extends over 13 amino acids. Trimming left V 4 bases short and J 1 base short, with 8 bases between. The DNA for the CDR3 is TGTGCCAGCAGTGTTACAGATTCCTACGAGCAGTACTTC. It is translated as CASSVTDSYEQYF.

This sequence joins TRBV11-3 and TRBJ2-7; 9 nucleotides align to TRBD1. Germline CDR1 SGHNT, CDR2 YENEEA. J was trimmed by 0 bases and V by 3 bases; bases with no gene match: 6. The CDR3 sequence is 16 residues long. CDR3 in amino acids: CASSLASGQGSYEQYF. CDR3 sequence (DNA): TGTGCCAGCAGCTTGGCCTCGGGACAGGGCTCCTACGAGCAGTACTTC. Looking up the rest from reference TRBV11-3 and TRBJ2-7 gives the full variable domain: EAGVVQSPRYKIIEKKQPVAFWCNPISGHNTLYWYLQNLGQGPELLIRYENEEAVDDSQLPKDRFSAERLKGVDSTLKIQPAELGDSAVYLCASSLASGQGSYEQYFGPGTRLTVT.

The rearrangement links TRBV11-2 to TRBJ2-1, with TRBD2 matching 8 bases. This CDR3 contains 17 residues. V lost 4 bases to trimming and J lost 0 bases; unmatched junction nucleotides: 8. Germline assignment: CDR1 SGHAT and CDR2 FQNNGV. CDR3 amino acids: CASSSPSSGSSYNEQFF. For the CDR3, the DNA is TGTGCCAGCAGCTCCCCCTCGAGCGGGAGCTCCTACAATGAGCAGTTCTTC.

The CDR3 bases are TGTGCCAGCAGCTTAGCATTACCTCTCGGACAGGATTCTTCACCCCTCCACTTT. It translates to CASSLALPLGQDSSPLHF. The chain joins TRBV7-8 to TRBJ1-6, with 7 positions matching TRBD1. Germline V gene lookup returns CDR1 SGHVS and CDR2 FQNEAQ. The CDR3 runs 18 residues. V lost 0 bases to trimming and J lost 9 bases; unmatched junction nucleotides: 14.

The V gene is TRBV3-1 (or the pseudogene TRBV3-2), the J gene TRBJ1-6; 7 bases map to TRBD1. V lost 4 bases to trimming and J lost 9 bases; unmatched junction nucleotides: 9. CDR1 and CDR2 from the germline V gene are LGHDT and YNNKEL (reference sequence). This CDR3 is 15 amino acids long. The CDR3: CASSLVQGVRSPLHF. CDR3 coding DNA: TGTGCCAGCAGCCTCGTTCAGGGGGTTCGTTCACCCCTCCACTTT.

V and J are TRBV6-5 and TRBJ1-5; no definite D call. The CDR3 runs to 11 residues. CDR1 MNHEY and CDR2 SVGAGI come from the germline V gene. In nucleotides, the CDR3 is TGTGCGGTTGGCGTCTATCAGCCCCAGCATTTT. Its translation: CAVGVYQPQHF.

This clone occurred once. The chain uses TRBV19 and TRBJ1-1, with D possibly TRBD1 on 5 matching bases. This CDR3 has 14 amino acids. Trimming left V 3 bases short and J 5 bases short, with 13 bases between. The germline V gene has CDR1 LNHDA and CDR2 SQIVND (reference sequence). The CDR3 DNA sequence: TGTGCCAGTAGTATCGGGACCCCGAGAACTGAAGCTTTCTTT. This sequence encodes CASSIGTPRTEAFF.

The chain has TRBV3-1 (or the pseudogene TRBV3-2) and TRBJ1-4; D is unclear. Germline lookup yields CDR1 LGHDT and CDR2 YNNKEL (reference sequence). With 1 base removed from V and 4 bases from J, the gap between germline ends came to 7 bases. This CDR3 contains 14 residues. The CDR3 spells CASSQVQNNEKLFF. Written as DNA, the CDR3 is TGTGCCAGCAGCCAAGTTCAGAATAATGAAAAACTGTTTTTT.

This CDR3 reads CASSTRTRPYEQYF. CDR3 DNA sequence: TGTGCCAGCAGCACTCGGACTAGGCCCTACGAGCAGTACTTC. This chain uses TRBV7-2 with TRBJ2-7; 7 nucleotides agree with TRBD2. CDR1 and CDR2 (germline): SGHTA, FQGNSA. V shed 5 bases and J 2 bases; nucleotides not matched to a gene: 6. The CDR3 totals 14 residues.

The genes are TRBV9 and TRBJ2-1; D remains unclear. The CDR3 sequence is 14 residues long. The V end was cut by 0 bases, the J end by 6 bases, with 10 bases between. Germline lookup yields CDR1 SGDLS and CDR2 YYNGEE. In DNA, the CDR3 is TGTGCCAGCAGCGTAGCCCCCAAAGGCAATGAGCAGTTCTTC. Translation gives CASSVAPKGNEQFF.

The gene calls are TRBV15 and TRBJ1-2; a weak D match, TRBD1 (6 bases). Between the trimmed V and J ends, which lost 0 bases and 8 bases, there was a span of 10 bases. This CDR3 is 13 amino acids long. The germline V gene encodes CDR1 LNHNV and CDR2 YYDKDF (reference sequence). The chain's CDR3 is CATSRDRGDGYTF. The CDR3 coding sequence is TGTGCCACCAGCAGAGATAGGGGGGACGGCTACACCTTC.

This chain connects TRBV2 to TRBJ2-1, with 9 bases lining up with TRBD2. The germline V gene has CDR1 SNHLY and CDR2 FYNNEI. V dropped 1 base and J dropped 1; count of bases not matched to a gene: 5. This CDR3 has 17 amino acids. In nucleotides, the CDR3 is TGTGCCAGCAGTGAAGAGACTGGACTAGCGTCCTACAATGAGCAGTTCTTC. Its translation: CASSEETGLASYNEQFF.

The chain carries TRBV19 and TRBJ1-1; D is possibly TRBD1 (6 bases). Looked up from germline, CDR1 is LNHDA and CDR2 is SQIVND (reference sequence). The V end lost 6 bases, the J end lost 4 bases, and 12 bases lay between the germline ends. The CDR3 has 13 residues. The CDR3 region has the DNA TGTGCCAGTAGCCAGGGGCGGGGCACTGAAGCTTTCTTT. Protein sequence: CASSQGRGTEAFF.